Listed here are 14 T cell receptor beta chains from one sample, sequenced in a study of PD-1 blockade in classical Hodgkin lymphoma. Every patient experienced relapse after autologous stem cell transplantation, and brentuximab vedotin exposure varied. Clones were read by immunoSEQ multiplex PCR, and TCRdb kept only the in-frame ones, dropping some. The sample carries about 46,000 clones, around 70% recorded once. The material sequenced was peripheral blood mononuclear cells (PBMCs), taken at baseline. These receptors originate from a human donor with classical Hodgkin lymphoma.

The V gene is TRBV7-2, the J gene TRBJ2-7; D ambiguous. The CDR3 has 14 amino acids. The germline CDR1 and CDR2 sequences are SGHTA and FQGNSA. V was cut by 6 bases and J by 4 bases, with 16 bases left in between. Here the CDR3 DNA reads TGTGCCAGCAGTTGGGCAGCCCCGGATTACGAGCAGTACTTC. It specifies CASSWAAPDYEQYF.

CDR3 bases: TGTGCCAGCAGCTCGAGTAGCAATCAGCCCCAGCATTTT. This encodes CASSSSSNQPQHF. V gene TRBV11-1 combines with J gene TRBJ1-5; D is unresolved. Germline CDR1 and CDR2: SGHAT and FQDESV (reference sequence). CDR3 length equals 13 residues. Trimming pared 4 bases from V and 0 bases from J, leaving 4 bases between.

CDR3 sequence: CASGSSDRNTDTQYF. The CDR3 nucleotides read TGTGCTAGTGGTTCGTCGGACAGAAACACAGATACGCAGTATTTT. V and J are TRBV12-5 and TRBJ2-3, with D possibly matching TRBD1 (6 bases). The V gene's germline CDR1 is LGHNT and CDR2 FRNRAP. CDR3 length: 15 residues. The V end lost 4 bases, the J end lost 2 bases, and 13 bases lay between the germline ends.

The chain combines TRBV9 with TRBJ2-7, with D tentatively TRBD2 (6 bases). CDR1 is SGDLS, CDR2 YYNGEE, per germline. The V end lost 0 bases, the J end lost 0 bases, and 10 bases lay between the germline ends. This CDR3 has 15 residues. The CDR3 here is CASSVEGGFSYEQYF. The DNA for the CDR3 is TGTGCCAGCAGCGTAGAAGGAGGGTTCTCCTACGAGCAGTACTTC.

The CDR3 nucleotides are TGTGCCAGTAGTAGCACGTTGGAGCGCGAGCAGTACTTC. Amino acids: CASSSTLEREQYF. The chain uses TRBV19 and TRBJ2-7; D gene ambiguous. V was clipped by 4 bases and J by 6 bases, with 13 bases between them. The CDR3 is 13 amino acids. The germline V gene encodes CDR1 LNHDA and CDR2 SQIVND (reference sequence).

At least ten counts were recorded for this clone. In the same sample, other DNA sequences code for this CDR3. This chain uses TRBV9 with TRBJ1-1, with D possibly TRBD1 on 5 matching bases. The ends were cut back, 1 base at V and 2 bases at J, with 9 bases in the middle. Germline CDR1 and CDR2: SGDLS and YYNGEE. There are 14 residues in the CDR3. As DNA, the CDR3 is TGTGCCAGCAGCGTATCCGGGGGTAACACTGAAGCTTTCTTT. It translates to CASSVSGGNTEAFF. The whole variable domain, filled in from reference TRBV9 and TRBJ1-1, reads DSGVTQTPKHLITATGQRVTLRCSPRSGDLSVYWYQQSLDQGLQFLIQYYNGEERAKGNILERFSAQQFPDLHSELNLSSLELGDSALYFCASSVSGGNTEAFFGQGTRLTVV.

This clone was seen only a few times. Written as DNA, the CDR3 is TGCGCCAGCAGCTTGGCGGGAGACACCGGGGAGCTGTTTTTT. The encoded protein is CASSLAGDTGELFF. The chain uses TRBV5-1 and TRBJ2-2; maybe TRBD2 (6 bases). The CDR3 runs to 14 residues. The V gene lost 0 bases and the J gene lost 3 bases, with 6 bases spanning the gap. Germline assignment: CDR1 SGHRS and CDR2 YFSETQ.

This clone occurred a few times. The V and J genes are TRBV7-3 and TRBJ2-7, with D possibly matching TRBD1 (6 bases). The germline gives CDR1 SGHTA, CDR2 FQGTGA. V was pared by 3 bases and J by 1 base, with 7 bases between. CDR3 size: 13 residues. As DNA, the CDR3 is TGTGCCAGCAGCTTCACAGGGTCCTACGAGCAGTACTTC. Amino acids: CASSFTGSYEQYF. Combining the CDR3 with reference TRBV7-3 and TRBJ2-7 gives the whole variable domain GAGVSQTPSNKVTEKGKYVELRCDPISGHTALYWYRQSLGQGPEFLIYFQGTGAADDSGLPNDRFFAVRPEGSVSTLKIQRTERGDSAVYLCASSFTGSYEQYFGPGTRLTVT.

The CDR3 DNA reads as TGTGCCAGCAGCTCAGGGACAGGGGGCTCGGAGACCCAGTACTTC. Protein sequence: CASSSGTGGSETQYF. The genes are TRBV9 and TRBJ2-5; 12 bases line up with TRBD1. Germline V gene lookup returns CDR1 SGDLS and CDR2 YYNGEE. Trimming took 4 bases from V and 5 from J; bases not matched to a gene: 6. The length of the CDR3 is 15 residues. The full variable domain, rest sourced from reference TRBV9 and TRBJ2-5, is DSGVTQTPKHLITATGQRVTLRCSPRSGDLSVYWYQQSLDQGLQFLIQYYNGEERAKGNILERFSAQQFPDLHSELNLSSLELGDSALYFCASSSGTGGSETQYFGPGTRLLVL.

This chain joins TRBV19 and TRBJ2-5; D may be TRBD2 (6 bases). The CDR3 covers 15 residues. V was trimmed by 3 bases and J by 2 bases, leaving 13 bases between them. In germline, CDR1 is LNHDA, CDR2 SQIVND (reference sequence). As DNA, the CDR3 is TGTGCCAGTAGTATGAGGGCGGGACTTCAAGAGACCCAGTACTTC. This codes for CASSMRAGLQETQYF.

This chain's CDR3 is CASSQEQGTDNEQFF. CDR3 in DNA: TGCGCCAGCAGCCAAGAGCAGGGGACTGATAATGAGCAGTTCTTC. V usage is TRBV4-1 and J usage is TRBJ2-1; D tentatively fits TRBD1 or TRBD2 (6 bases each). V was trimmed by 0 bases and J by 7 bases, leaving 13 bases between them. CDR1 is MGHRA, CDR2 YSYEKL, per germline. The CDR3 consists of 15 residues.

The rearrangement joins TRBV11-2 to TRBJ2-7, with D uncertain. Germline lookup yields CDR1 SGHAT and CDR2 FQNNGV. Trimming removed 1 base from V and 3 bases from J, with 7 bases in between. This CDR3 is 13 amino acids long. The CDR3 nucleotides are TGTGCCAGCAGCTTAGGGCAGCACTACGAGCAGTACTTC. Translating gives CASSLGQHYEQYF.

DNA for the CDR3: TGTGCCAGCAGTCCGACAGGAGGCTTTAAAAGAAGTGTCTACGAGCAGTACTTC. Its protein product is CASSPTGGFKRSVYEQYF. This rearrangement joins TRBV28 to TRBJ2-7; a possible D gene is TRBD1 (6 bases). This CDR3 spans 18 amino acids. The germline V gene has CDR1 MDHEN and CDR2 SYDVKM. V was clipped by 5 bases and J by 3 bases, with 26 bases between them.

This chain joins TRBV30 and TRBJ2-2; a weak D match, TRBD1 (6 bases). Germline CDR1 is GTSNPN and CDR2 is SVGIG (reference sequence). The CDR3 is 14 residues long. V was trimmed by 4 bases and J by 0 bases, leaving 9 bases between them. The CDR3 nucleotides are TGTGCCTGGACGGGACAAACGAACACCGGGGAGCTGTTTTTT. It translates to CAWTGQTNTGELFF.